This TCR beta chain was obtained from a study of T cell changes during pregnancy in multiple sclerosis. Profiling relied on immunoSEQ multiplex PCR, and the TCRdb table lists in-frame clones only, not all of them. The sample consists of tens of thousands of clones, roughly 90% of them appearing once. V lost 6 bases, J lost 3 bases, and 17 bases lay in between. The CDR3 loop spans 15 amino acids. CDR1 SGHDT and CDR2 YYEEEE come from the germline V gene. This chain links TRBV5-6 with TRBJ2-3; perhaps TRBD2 as D (6 bases). The sample here was CD8+ T cells from peripheral blood mononuclear cells, taken in the second trimester of pregnancy. The sequence was collected from a female donor in good health, enrolled as a control in a pregnancy study. The CDR3 nucleotides read TGTGCCAGCACCTTACTGGCAGGAGGGACAGATACGCAGTATTTT. This gives the protein CASTLLAGGTDTQYF.